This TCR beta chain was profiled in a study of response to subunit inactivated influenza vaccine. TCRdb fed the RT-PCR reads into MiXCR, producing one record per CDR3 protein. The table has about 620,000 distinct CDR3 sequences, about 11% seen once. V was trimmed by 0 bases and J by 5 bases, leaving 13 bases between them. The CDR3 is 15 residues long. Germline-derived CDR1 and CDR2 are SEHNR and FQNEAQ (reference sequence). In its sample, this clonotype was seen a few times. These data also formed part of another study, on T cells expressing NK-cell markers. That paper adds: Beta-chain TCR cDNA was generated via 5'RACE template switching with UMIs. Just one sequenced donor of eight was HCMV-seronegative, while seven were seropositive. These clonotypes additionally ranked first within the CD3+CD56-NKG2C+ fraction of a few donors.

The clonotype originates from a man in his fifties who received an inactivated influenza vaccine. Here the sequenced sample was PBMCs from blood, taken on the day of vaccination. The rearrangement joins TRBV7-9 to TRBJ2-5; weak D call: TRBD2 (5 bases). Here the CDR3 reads CASSLAVGSVETQYF. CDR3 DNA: TGTGCCAGCAGCTTAGCGGTCGGTAGCGTTGAGACCCAGTACTTC.